The 24 T cell receptor beta chains below were found in one sample sequenced in a study of blood T cell repertoires in COVID-19. Measured with immunoSEQ multiplex PCR; TCRdb has only the in-frame clones, and not every one. The repertoire consists of roughly 54,000 clones, with 84% occurring once and the leading ten covering over 2%. The sample consisted of peripheral blood. The receptors stem from a man aged 50-60 years with acute or convalescent COVID-19.

The V and J genes are TRBV6-5 and TRBJ2-3; 10 positions match TRBD1. After removal of 5 bases from V and 0 bases from J, the junction contained 2 bases not matched to a gene. This CDR3 contains 15 residues. CDR1 and CDR2 (germline): MNHEY, SVGAGI. CDR3 bases: TGTGCCAGCAGTCTGGACAGGGGGAGCACAGATACGCAGTATTTT. Protein sequence: CASSLDRGSTDTQYF.

The chain recombines TRBV6-4 with TRBJ2-1, with 8 positions matching TRBD2. J was trimmed by 9 bases and V by 5 bases; bases with no gene match: 9. Germline V gene lookup returns CDR1 MRHNA and CDR2 SNTAGT. The CDR3 runs 14 residues. The CDR3 here is CASSQTGGPSEQFF. The CDR3 DNA sequence: TGTGCCAGCAGTCAAACGGGAGGGCCTAGTGAGCAGTTCTTC.

The chain uses TRBV7-2 and TRBJ1-1, with 7 bases identical to TRBD1. V gave up 2 bases and J gave up 8 bases; unmatched junction bases: 11. Germline lookup yields CDR1 SGHTA and CDR2 FQGNSA. The CDR3 covers 15 residues. This CDR3 is CASSLSQGIPGEAFF. The DNA for the CDR3 is TGTGCCAGCAGCTTATCACAGGGGATCCCCGGCGAAGCTTTCTTT.

The chain employs TRBV29-1 and TRBJ1-4, with D unresolved. The CDR3 contains 14 residues. Per germline, CDR1 SQVTM and CDR2 ANQGSEA. Trimming took off 4 bases at V and 5 bases at J, with 14 bases between the two ends. The CDR3 DNA is TGCAGCGTTGTTACAACAGAGTGGAATGAAAAACTGTTTTTT. Residues: CSVVTTEWNEKLFF.

This clone was detected only a few times. The rearrangement links TRBV2 to TRBJ2-7; no clear D gene. Trimming left V 6 bases short and J 1 base short, with 7 bases between. Germline values: CDR1 SNHLY, CDR2 FYNNEI. There are 12 residues in the CDR3. CDR3 loop: CASRAQSYEQYF. CDR3 nucleotide sequence: TGTGCCAGCAGGGCCCAGTCCTACGAGCAGTACTTC.

This clone was found a few times. The chain carries TRBV25-1 and TRBJ2-1; 10 positions match TRBD1. CDR3 length equals 16 residues. The germline gives CDR1 MGHDK, CDR2 SYGVNS. The ends lost 1 base at V and 5 bases at J; junction bases unmatched: 5. The CDR3 protein is CASSELGTGVNNEQFF. The CDR3, as DNA: TGTGCCAGCAGTGAATTGGGGACAGGGGTTAACAATGAGCAGTTCTTC.

The CDR3 DNA sequence: TGTGCCAGCAGCGTAGTTGGGGGGTATGCCGGGGAGCTGTTTTTT. Its translation: CASSVVGGYAGELFF. The chain couples TRBV9 to TRBJ2-2; D perhaps matches TRBD2 (6 bases). The CDR3 extends over 15 amino acids. V dropped 0 bases and J dropped 6 bases, with 12 bases sitting between them. Germline V gene lookup returns CDR1 SGDLS and CDR2 YYNGEE.

The chain combines TRBV9 with TRBJ1-2, with 8 bases fitting TRBD1. The junction had 3 bases not matched to a gene; V was cut back by 0 bases and J by 8 bases. The germline CDR1 and CDR2 sequences are SGDLS and YYNGEE. The length of the CDR3 is 13 residues. The CDR3 DNA sequence: TGTGCCAGCAGCGTAGACAGGGGGTACGGCTACACCTTC. It encodes CASSVDRGYGYTF.

The V call is TRBV27, the J call TRBJ1-2, with 9 bases lining up with TRBD1. Germline CDR1 MNHEY, CDR2 SMNVEV (reference sequence). The trim removed 5 bases at V and 2 bases at J, leaving 6 bases unmatched. This CDR3 is 15 amino acids long. The DNA of the CDR3 is TGTGCCAGCAGTATATATGGACAGGGGAACTATGGCTACACCTTC. Protein: CASSIYGQGNYGYTF.

About this clone: Within the sample, other DNA sequences also encode this same CDR3. This rearrangement joins TRBV3-1 (or the pseudogene TRBV3-2) to TRBJ1-1; D might be TRBD1 (6 bases). Trimming shortened V by 0 bases and J by 5 bases, and 7 bases separated the two germline ends. The CDR3 loop spans 13 amino acids. Germline lookup yields CDR1 LGHDT and CDR2 YNNKEL (reference sequence). CDR3 sequence: CASSQEGGTEAFF. In nucleotides, the CDR3 is TGTGCCAGCAGCCAAGAAGGGGGAACTGAAGCTTTCTTT.

This clone has just a few counts. The rearrangement joins TRBV7-6 to TRBJ2-1; TRBD2 matches at 8 bases. Germline values: CDR1 SGHVS, CDR2 FNYEAQ. The junction had 11 bases not matched to a gene; V was cut back by 3 bases and J by 7 bases. The CDR3 contains 16 residues. In DNA form, the CDR3 reads TGTGCCAGCAGCTTGTTTGGCCCGGGGGGGGATAATGAGCAGTTCTTC. It specifies CASSLFGPGGDNEQFF.

The chain has TRBV21-1 and TRBJ2-7; whether TRBD2, the table's D call, matches the DNA was not checked. TRBV21-1 is a pseudogene segment. CDR3 length equals 18 residues. The CDR3, as DNA: TGTGCCAGCAGAAAAAAAGGACCCCCCAGCGGGATTCCCTACGAGCAGTACTTC. Translated, it gives CASRKKGPPSGIPYEQYF.

This chain links TRBV6-6 with TRBJ2-5, with D tentatively TRBD1 (5 bases). CDR3 length: 13 residues. CDR1 is MNHNY and CDR2 is SVGAGI in the germline V gene (reference sequence). V was shortened by 7 bases and J by 5 bases, with 14 bases between the two germline ends. The CDR3 DNA reads TGTGCCAGCATGCTGACAGTCGGGGAGACCCAGTACTTC. Encoded protein: CASMLTVGETQYF.

The rearrangement joins TRBV3-1 (or the pseudogene TRBV3-2) to TRBJ1-5; TRBD1 matches at 9 bases. Losses at the gene ends were 1 base for V and 5 bases for J; bases not matched to a gene: 0. The CDR3 has 14 amino acids. The germline V gene has CDR1 LGHDT and CDR2 YNNKEL (reference sequence). CDR3 nucleotides: TGTGCCAGCAGCCAAGGACAGGGGGATCAGCCCCAGCATTTT. Protein product: CASSQGQGDQPQHF.

This clone was found once. The gene calls are TRBV28 and TRBJ1-3; D might be TRBD1 (5 bases). CDR3 length: 16 amino acids. CDR1 is MDHEN, CDR2 SYDVKM, per germline. V was pared by 6 bases and J by 0 bases, with 15 bases between. Here the CDR3 reads CASSGPSTDSGNTIYF. The CDR3 DNA follows: TGTGCCAGCAGCGGACCCTCGACAGACTCTGGAAACACCATATATTTT. The full variable domain, rest sourced from reference TRBV28 and TRBJ1-3, is DVKVTQSSRYLVKRTGEKVFLECVQDMDHENMFWYRQDPGLGLRLIYFSYDVKMKEKGDIPEGYSVSREKKERFSLILESASTNQTSMYLCASSGPSTDSGNTIYFGEGSWLTVV.

This sequence joins TRBV2 and TRBJ2-1, with TRBD2 matching 7 bases. Germline V CDR1 and CDR2: SNHLY, FYNNEI. V lost 3 bases and J lost 8; bases outside the gene matches: 7. This CDR3 contains 14 residues. CDR3 sequence (DNA): TGTGCCAGCAGTGAGGTCACTAGCGAGCATGAGCAGTTCTTC. This gives the protein CASSEVTSEHEQFF. Looking up the rest from reference TRBV2 and TRBJ2-1 gives the full variable domain: EPEVTQTPSHQVTQMGQEVILRCVPISNHLYFYWYRQILGQKVEFLVSFYNNEISEKSEIFDDQFSVERPDGSNFTLKIRSTKLEDSAMYFCASSEVTSEHEQFFGPGTRLTVL.

The V and J genes are TRBV9 and TRBJ1-5, with D possibly being TRBD1 (5 bases). The CDR3 spans 16 residues. V lost 4 bases, J lost 1 base, and 15 bases lay in between. The germline gives CDR1 SGDLS, CDR2 YYNGEE. DNA for the CDR3: TGTGCCAGCAGCCTAAATGGGGAGGGGAGCAATCAGCCCCAGCATTTT. Protein product: CASSLNGEGSNQPQHF.

This clone was seen a single time. The V and J genes are TRBV13 and TRBJ1-3; D gene unclear. V lost 0 bases, J lost 2 bases, and 8 bases lay in between. The length of the CDR3 is 15 residues. CDR1 and CDR2 (germline): PRHDT, FYEKMQ (reference sequence). CDR3 bases: TGTGCCAGCAGCTTAGGCCTATTGGCTGGAAACACCATATATTTT. This sequence encodes CASSLGLLAGNTIYF.

This clone came up a few times. The chain's CDR3 is CASSIGTRSYNEQFF. The CDR3 nucleotides read TGTGCCAGTAGTATAGGGACTCGCTCCTACAATGAGCAGTTCTTC. V gene TRBV19 combines with J gene TRBJ2-1, with D perhaps TRBD2 (5 bases). The CDR3 extends over 15 amino acids. V shed 1 base and J shed 0 bases, with 7 bases lying between them. Germline assignment: CDR1 LNHDA and CDR2 SQIVND (reference sequence).

This clone was seen once. The rearrangement uses TRBV3-1 (or the pseudogene TRBV3-2) and TRBJ2-1; a possible D gene is TRBD1 (5 bases). The ends were cut back, 4 bases at V and 0 bases at J, with 10 bases in the middle. This CDR3 is built from 15 residues. Per the germline V gene, CDR1 is LGHDT and CDR2 is YNNKEL (reference sequence). In DNA, the CDR3 is TGTGCCAGCAGCCGGGGCAGGAGCTCCTACAATGAGCAGTTCTTC. Translation gives CASSRGRSSYNEQFF.

The rearrangement joins TRBV4-1 to TRBJ2-3; D remains ambiguous. The CDR3 loop spans 14 amino acids. The germline CDR1 and CDR2 sequences are MGHRA and YSYEKL. V lost 2 bases to trimming and J lost 3 bases, with 9 bases between them. The CDR3 sequence: CASSQILSTDTQYF. DNA for the CDR3: TGCGCCAGCAGCCAAATCCTATCTACAGATACGCAGTATTTT.

V usage is TRBV19 and J usage is TRBJ2-2; possible D gene TRBD1, 6 bases. The germline CDR1 and CDR2 sequences are LNHDA and SQIVND (reference sequence). The germline V and J ends were trimmed by 6 bases and 3 bases, with 14 bases remaining between them. This CDR3 has 15 residues. CDR3 sequence reads: CASSMTTGHTGELFF. The CDR3 nucleotides are TGTGCCAGTAGCATGACGACAGGACACACCGGGGAGCTGTTTTTT.

V usage is TRBV19 and J usage is TRBJ1-2, with 11 bases matching TRBD1. CDR1 is LNHDA and CDR2 is SQIVND in the germline V gene (reference sequence). With V trimmed by 5 bases and J by 4 bases, 18 bases remained unmatched. CDR3 length: 19 amino acids. In DNA form, the CDR3 reads TGTGCCAGTAGTCCTCGACAAGGACAGGGGGCGAGAAGATCCTATGGCTACACCTTC. It yields the protein CASSPRQGQGARRSYGYTF.

The V call is TRBV2, the J call TRBJ2-3; TRBD1 is a possible D gene (6 bases). The CDR3 is 15 residues long. Germline V CDR1 and CDR2: SNHLY, FYNNEI. V was pared by 6 bases and J by 2 bases, with 15 bases between. CDR3 in amino acids: CASSQTGTLTDTQYF. The DNA for the CDR3 is TGTGCCAGCAGCCAAACCGGGACACTCACAGATACGCAGTATTTT.